The T cell receptor beta chain under discussion was sequenced for a study of blood T cell repertoires in COVID-19. The V end was cut by 0 bases, the J end by 0 bases, with 10 bases between. The CDR3 consists of 15 residues. Germline CDR1 reads SGDLS; CDR2 reads YYNGEE. Authors' processing steps: Estimates of nucleated cell counts were drawn from the amplification of reference gene primers. Assay used: immunoSEQ multiplex PCR; TCRdb lists only in-frame clones, some missing. V, J and clone size reflect that table, while D and trimming were determined from the DNA. This table has about 110,000 clones, roughly 91% appearing once.

The source of this sequence is a woman between 45 and 60 years old with acute or convalescent COVID-19. The sample taken for sequencing was peripheral blood. The V gene is TRBV9, the J gene TRBJ2-7; D gene unclear. The DNA for the CDR3 is TGTGCCAGCAGCGTAGGGCAGGCAGACTCCTACGAGCAGTACTTC. This encodes CASSVGQADSYEQYF.